This T cell receptor (delta chain) was documented in a study of gamma-delta T cells after stem cell transplantation. TCRdb redid clone calling on the RT-PCR reads using CATT. The repertoire holds 2,400 or so delta-chain clones, with 44% as singletons. This clone was counted a few times. This sequence was found in a human donor. It is not recorded whose cells these are; they may come from a transplant donor. The material sequenced was gamma-delta T cells.

CDR3 region: CACDTVEGYTDKLIF. In DNA form, the CDR3 reads TGTGCCTGTGACACCGTGGAGGGGTACACCGATAAACTCATCTTT. The chain carries TRDV2 and TRDJ1; D unresolved. The CDR3 is made up of 15 amino acids. Trimming removed 0 bases from V and 0 bases from J, with 10 bases in between. The germline gives CDR1 GEAIGNYY, CDR2 EKD.